This T cell receptor (beta chain) was captured in a study of blood T cells in healthy people across ages (dated by TCRdb to the mid-2010s). About the study as a whole: Template switching captured roughly one uniquely barcoded TCR beta cDNA molecule per two T cells in model experiments. Age-related changes in TCR beta repertoire diversity were measured in the study by deep sequencing normalized with unique cDNA molecular identifiers. Donors were grouped into four age groups: young (average 16 years), middle-aged (approximately 41), aged (approximately 67) and long-lived (approximately 75). To avoid experimental bias, donors of different ages were randomly spread across the sequencing lanes. The study analyzed two additional independent replicas of 1 million unique cDNA reads from the same blood draw for two donors, one aged 18 to 30 and one aged 80 or older.

Libraries were built with 5' RACE. The instrument was an Illumina HiSeq 2500. A second PCR of about 6 to 11 cycles was run with a J-beta primer mix and a sample-barcoded 5' primer. A template-switch 5' adaptor carrying 12 random nucleotides introduced a unique molecular identifier onto each TCR beta cDNA molecule. At least 3 million CDR3-containing paired-end reads were obtained from each sample. First-strand cDNA was synthesized from all RNA with the Mint cDNA synthesis kit, primed by a TRBC-specific oligonucleotide. Following uracil-DNA glycosylase treatment, all cDNA underwent a first 18-cycle PCR with the universal primers M1SS and BC2_uni_R. The authors' pipeline ran thus. For normalization, 1 million high-quality reads, each with a distinct molecular identifier, were randomly selected from each sample. Reads sharing molecular identifiers were discarded rather than binned into consensus sequences. CDR3 identification, clonotype clustering and error correction used MiTCR with a Q25 quality threshold and the strictest error-elimination algorithm. A nonparametric unseen species model using Euler transformation provided a lower-bound estimate of total TCR beta diversity. The raw public reads went through TCRdb reprocessing: fastp at Q25, MiXCR clone calling, in-frame beta chains kept. Each entry is one CDR3 protein sequence, shown with its most common DNA and genes. TCRdb, not the authors, supplied the V and J calls. Across this sample there are about 830,000 distinct CDR3 sequences, with 55% to 65% seen only once. Of the sample, 25% to 35% is held by the ten largest clones.

The donors were roughly 38 Caucasian individuals from Russia, aged roughly 6 to 100 years, who were systemically healthy. Each donor gave around 9.8 milliliters of peripheral blood, collected into EDTA-treated Vacutainer tubes. Ficoll-Paque density-gradient centrifugation was used to isolate PBMCs, with at least 7 million per sample. Total RNA, at least 6 micrograms per sample, was extracted from PBMCs with Trizol reagent. For every donor, an aliquot of PBMCs went through flow cytometry to measure the percentages of naive CD45RAhigh/CD27high T cells. The paper's findings and limits, for the study overall: Conclusive comparison of naive and antigen-experienced compartments was prevented by the profiling of bulk unsorted PBMCs. There was a strong correlation between observed TCR beta diversity and the percentage of naive T cells measured by flow cytometry. Compared with the aged group, the long-lived group had more naive CD4+ T cells, fewer expanded clones and increased TCR diversity, suggesting age selection. Estimates of total diversity from one million sequenced T cells were regarded as lower bounds and underestimates. Because the CMV infection status of the donors was unknown, age-related changes in expanded clonotypes may potentially have been confounded. Observed TCR beta diversity per million T cells fell roughly linearly with age, and a significant reduction was already apparent by age roughly 40.

The CDR3 numbers 15 residues from cysteine through phenylalanine. Only the CDR3 part of the read is kept: 45 bases, read in frame from the first base. CDR1 is given as SGHRS and CDR2 as YFSETQ, both from the germline V gene. Trimming takes 2 bases from V and 4 bases from J, and the germline ends sit 12 bases apart. Concerning this clonotype: Its antigen is currently not known. Base qualities were left out, and no much larger clone turns up one base away.

Sequenced material: blood. The chain employs TRBV5-1 and TRBJ2-2, and TRBD1 may be the D gene, going by 5 matching bases. The sequence came from a man aged 25-45 years in good health. The CDR3 corresponds to CASSLFRVGTGELFF. The DNA sequence is as follows: TGCGCCAGCAGCTTATTCAGGGTGGGCACCGGGGAGCTGTTTTTT.